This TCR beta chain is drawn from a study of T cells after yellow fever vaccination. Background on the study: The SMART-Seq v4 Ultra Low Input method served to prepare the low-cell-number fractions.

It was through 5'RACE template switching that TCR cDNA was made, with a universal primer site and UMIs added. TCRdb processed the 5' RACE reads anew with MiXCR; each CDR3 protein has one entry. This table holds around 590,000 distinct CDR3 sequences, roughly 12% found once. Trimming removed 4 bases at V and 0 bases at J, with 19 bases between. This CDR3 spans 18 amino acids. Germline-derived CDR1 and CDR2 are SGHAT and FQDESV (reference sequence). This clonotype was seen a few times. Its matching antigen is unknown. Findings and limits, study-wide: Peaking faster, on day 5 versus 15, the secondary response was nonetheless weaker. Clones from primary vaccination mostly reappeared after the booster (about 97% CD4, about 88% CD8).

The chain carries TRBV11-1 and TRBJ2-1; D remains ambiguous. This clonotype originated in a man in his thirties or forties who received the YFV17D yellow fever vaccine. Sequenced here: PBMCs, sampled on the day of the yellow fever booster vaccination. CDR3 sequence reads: CASSSESWAQGSYNEQFF. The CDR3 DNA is TGTGCCAGCAGCTCTGAAAGCTGGGCACAAGGCTCCTACAATGAGCAGTTCTTC. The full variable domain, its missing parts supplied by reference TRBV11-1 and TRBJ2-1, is EAEVAQSPRYKITEKSQAVAFWCDPISGHATLYWYRQILGQGPELLVQFQDESVVDDSQLPKDRFSAERLKGVDSTLKIQPAELGDSAMYLCASSSESWAQGSYNEQFFGPGTRLTVL.